These 26 T cell receptor beta chains share one sample of origin, sequenced in a study. TCRdb used MiXCR to reprocess the RT-PCR reads, holding one entry per CDR3 protein. The sample yields about 680,000 distinct CDR3 sequences, 14% seen once. Sequences were obtained from memory CD4+ T cells from blood. The source is a female donor in good health, serving as a healthy control.

This clonotype was observed at least ten times. The chain has TRBV4-3 and TRBJ2-5, with 7 bases aligning to TRBD1. The CDR3 extends over 15 amino acids. J was trimmed by 4 bases and V by 0 bases; bases with no gene match: 5. Germline CDR1 is LGHNA and CDR2 is YSLEER. The CDR3 DNA follows: TGCGCCAGCAGCCAAGATTTGGACAGGTCAGAGACCCAGTACTTC. Protein sequence: CASSQDLDRSETQYF.

The chain joins TRBV6-2 or TRBV6-3 to TRBJ2-7; unclear D gene. CDR3 size: 16 residues. Deletions cut 7 bases from V and 6 bases from J, with 25 bases between. From germline, CDR1 is MNHEY and CDR2 SVGEGT. The CDR3 is CASNRSPGPWNSEQYF. CDR3 DNA: TGTGCCAGCAATCGAAGCCCCGGGCCCTGGAACAGCGAGCAGTACTTC.

At least ten counts were recorded for this clonotype. The chain couples TRBV6-5 to TRBJ2-1; D is ambiguous. This CDR3 contains 13 residues. Germline CDR1 MNHEY, CDR2 SVGAGI. V was trimmed by 4 bases and J by 0 bases, leaving 4 bases between them. This CDR3 is CASSFTSYNEQFF. The CDR3 coding sequence is TGTGCCAGCAGTTTCACCTCCTACAATGAGCAGTTCTTC.

This clonotype was seen ten or more times. J is TRBJ1-1 and V is TRBV29-1; D is undetermined. The length of the CDR3 is 14 residues. V was pared by 3 bases and J by 5 bases, with 16 bases between. Germline V gene sequence: CDR1 SQVTM, CDR2 ANQGSEA. In nucleotides, the CDR3 is TGCAGCGTTGACCCCCACTCGGGCCGTACTGAAGCTTTCTTT. This encodes CSVDPHSGRTEAFF. The variable domain in full, with the rest retrieved from reference TRBV29-1 and TRBJ1-1, is SAVISQKPSRDICQRGTSLTIQCQVDSQVTMMFWYRQQPGQSLTLIATANQGSEATYESGFVIDKFPISRPNLTFSTLTVSNMSPEDSSIYLCSVDPHSGRTEAFFGQGTRLTVV.

This clonotype has just a few counts. The chain links TRBV20-1 to TRBJ2-3; 10 nucleotides agree with TRBD2. The CDR3 loop spans 15 amino acids. Germline loops: CDR1 DFQATT, CDR2 SNEGSKA (reference sequence). J was trimmed by 3 bases and V by 6 bases; bases with no gene match: 9. CDR3 sequence (DNA): TGCAGTGCCACTCTACTAGCGGGAAGGACAGATACGCAGTATTTT. As protein: CSATLLAGRTDTQYF.

This clonotype was detected ten times or more. The rearrangement links TRBV29-1 to TRBJ2-2; the match to TRBD2 covers 8 bases. The V gene's germline CDR1 is SQVTM and CDR2 ANQGSEA. The length of the CDR3 is 15 residues. Unmatched junction bases numbered 3, after V lost 1 base and J lost 2 bases. In DNA form, the CDR3 reads TGCAGCGTTGAAGGAGCGGGGGCCAACACCGGGGAGCTGTTTTTT. Amino acid sequence: CSVEGAGANTGELFF.

This clonotype was observed many times. The rearrangement links TRBV5-6 to TRBJ2-1; 11 positions agree with TRBD1. Germline V gives CDR1 SGHDT, CDR2 YYEEEE. There are 17 residues in the CDR3. Trimming took 3 bases from V and 9 from J; bases not matched to a gene: 14. The CDR3 is CASSSVGTGGPVSEQFF. The CDR3 DNA sequence: TGTGCCAGCAGCTCCGTCGGGACAGGGGGACCGGTGAGTGAGCAGTTCTTC.

This chain uses TRBV6-6 with TRBJ2-2; D unclear. Germline V lookup: CDR1 MNHNY, CDR2 SVGAGI (reference sequence). V was shortened by 3 bases and J by 0 bases, with 8 bases between the two germline ends. The CDR3 has 15 amino acids. This CDR3 is CASSYSAPNTGELFF. The CDR3 nucleotides are TGTGCCAGCAGTTATAGTGCCCCGAACACCGGGGAGCTGTTTTTT.

This chain joins TRBV27 and TRBJ1-3, with 8 positions matching TRBD1. CDR3 length equals 13 residues. V shed 9 bases and J 3 bases; nucleotides not matched to a gene: 4. Germline CDR1 reads MNHEY; CDR2 reads SMNVEV (reference sequence). The CDR3 loop is CARWTGIGNTIYF. The DNA of the CDR3 is TGTGCCAGGTGGACAGGGATTGGAAACACCATATATTTT.

This clonotype came up many times. This rearrangement joins TRBV10-3 to TRBJ2-6, with TRBD2 identical over 14 bases. There are 18 residues in the CDR3. The germline CDR1 and CDR2 sequences are ENHRY and SYGVKD. Trimming at V came to 3 bases and at J to 2 bases, leaving 3 bases not matched to a gene. The DNA of the CDR3 is TGTGCCATCAGTGATGGGACTAGCGGGAGACCTGGGGCCAACGTCCTGACTTTC. It encodes CAISDGTSGRPGANVLTF.

The V call is TRBV15, the J call TRBJ1-2; perhaps TRBD1 as D (5 bases). There are 14 residues in the CDR3. V was trimmed by 0 bases and J by 4 bases, leaving 9 bases between them. Looked up from germline, CDR1 is LNHNV and CDR2 is YYDKDF (reference sequence). CDR3 sequence (DNA): TGTGCCACCAGCAGAGATAGGGGTGGCTATGGCTACACCTTC. Its protein is CATSRDRGGYGYTF.

The rearrangement joins TRBV5-1 to TRBJ2-7; perhaps D is TRBD1 or TRBD2 (6 bases each). V was clipped by 0 bases and J by 5 bases, with 12 bases between them. Germline CDR1 and CDR2: SGHRS and YFSETQ. The CDR3 runs to 14 residues. The CDR3 sequence: CASSLEGGLDEQYF. CDR3 DNA: TGCGCCAGCAGCTTGGAGGGGGGCCTGGACGAGCAGTACTTC.

Ten or more counts support this clonotype. This chain links TRBV12-3 or TRBV12-4 with TRBJ1-1; unclear D gene. V lost 5 bases, J lost 6 bases, and 16 bases lay in between. This CDR3 has 14 amino acids. CDR3 protein: CASSAVEWLSEAFF. The CDR3 DNA reads as TGTGCCAGCAGTGCAGTGGAGTGGTTGTCTGAAGCTTTCTTT.

This clonotype was recorded many times. The V and J genes are TRBV7-9 and TRBJ1-1; D remains ambiguous. The CDR3 runs 10 residues. Between the trimmed V and J ends, which lost 4 bases and 7 bases, there was a span of 4 bases. In germline, CDR1 is SEHNR, CDR2 FQNEAQ (reference sequence). CDR3 sequence reads: CASSSYEAFF. In DNA form, the CDR3 reads TGTGCCAGCAGCTCGTATGAAGCTTTCTTT.

This clonotype occurred many times. CDR3 loop: CASSERQEGLNNQPQHF. In nucleotides, the CDR3 is TGTGCCAGCAGTGAAAGACAGGAGGGTTTGAACAATCAGCCCCAGCATTTT. The chain is built from TRBV6-2 or TRBV6-3 and TRBJ1-5; possible D gene TRBD1, 6 bases. CDR1 and CDR2 from the germline V gene are MNHEY and SVGEGT. The CDR3 runs 17 residues. Trimming removed 5 bases from V and 3 bases from J, with 20 bases in between.

The table lists this clonotype with many counts. V is TRBV20-1 and J is TRBJ1-1; the D is unclear. Trimming stripped 5 bases from V and 10 bases from J, with 11 bases between. Germline values: CDR1 DFQATT, CDR2 SNEGSKA (reference sequence). The CDR3 totals 10 residues. The CDR3 coding sequence is TGCAGTGCTGTAGACCGGGGAGCTTTCTTT. This codes for CSAVDRGAFF.

The chain joins TRBV3-1 to TRBJ1-2; D is undetermined. CDR3 length: 13 residues. Between the trimmed V and J ends, which lost 0 bases and 5 bases, there was a span of 7 bases. Germline CDR1 reads LGHDT; CDR2 reads YNNKEL (reference sequence). The CDR3 reads CASSQEQLYGYTF. The DNA for the CDR3 is TGTGCCAGCAGCCAAGAACAACTTTATGGCTACACCTTC.

This clonotype has more than one count but fewer than ten. The chain has TRBV6-2 or TRBV6-3 and TRBJ2-5; D is uncertain. Trimming removed 5 bases from V and 7 bases from J, with 14 bases in between. The germline gives CDR1 MNHEY, CDR2 SVGEGT. This CDR3 is built from 13 residues. The CDR3 nucleotides are TGTGCCAGCAGTCATCCCCCCCTAGGGACCCAGTACTTC. It yields the protein CASSHPPLGTQYF.

This clonotype was counted between two and nine times. This sequence joins TRBV6-2 or TRBV6-3 and TRBJ1-1; D not certain. The ends were cut back, 8 bases at V and 2 bases at J, with 12 bases in the middle. Per germline, CDR1 MNHEY and CDR2 SVGEGT. This CDR3 is built from 13 residues. CDR3 sequence: CASRGLTNTEAFF. CDR3 coding DNA: TGTGCCAGCCGCGGACTTACTAACACTGAAGCTTTCTTT.

This clonotype was detected a few times. The V and J genes are TRBV30 and TRBJ1-4, with unresolved D. The CDR3 contains 13 residues. In germline, CDR1 is GTSNPN, CDR2 SVGIG (reference sequence). The ends were cut back, 3 bases at V and 8 bases at J, with 13 bases in the middle. CDR3 protein: CAWSLGGREKLFF. The CDR3 DNA follows: TGTGCCTGGAGCCTGGGAGGTCGGGAAAAACTGTTTTTT.

This clonotype showed up many times. The V call is TRBV20-1, the J call TRBJ2-7; possible D gene TRBD2, 5 bases. Trimming removed 5 bases from V and 3 bases from J, with 20 bases in between. This CDR3 spans 15 amino acids. Germline V gene data show CDR1 as DFQATT and CDR2 as SNEGSKA (reference sequence). CDR3 sequence (DNA): TGCAGTGCTCAAGAGGTAGGACTGCAAGACTACGAGCAGTACTTC. It encodes CSAQEVGLQDYEQYF.

This chain joins TRBV27 and TRBJ2-3; no definite D call. CDR1 is MNHEY, CDR2 SMNVEV, per germline (reference sequence). The CDR3 covers 15 residues. V was pared by 8 bases and J by 0 bases, with 15 bases between. This CDR3 reads CASGMRTASTDTQYF. The CDR3 nucleotides read TGTGCCAGCGGAATGAGAACAGCTAGCACAGATACGCAGTATTTT.

This clonotype was picked up many times. The chain couples TRBV20-1 to TRBJ2-3; D possibly corresponds to TRBD2 (6 bases). V was pared by 1 base and J by 2 bases, with 13 bases between. The CDR3 runs to 15 residues. Germline lookup yields CDR1 DFQATT and CDR2 SNEGSKA (reference sequence). The CDR3 loop is CSARVGAGLTDTQYF. CDR3 bases: TGCAGTGCTAGAGTAGGCGCGGGGCTCACAGATACGCAGTATTTT.

CDR3 loop: CASSWSTRLAGDTDTQYF. DNA of the CDR3: TGTGCCAGCAGTTGGTCAACTAGACTAGCGGGAGACACAGATACGCAGTATTTT. The rearrangement uses TRBV6-6 and TRBJ2-3; 12 nucleotides agree with TRBD2. Unmatched junction bases numbered 10, after V lost 4 bases and J lost 2 bases. The CDR3 totals 18 residues. Germline V CDR1 and CDR2: MNHNY, SVGAGI (reference sequence).

This clonotype has just one count. The genes are TRBV10-3 and TRBJ1-1; D may be TRBD1 (6 bases). This CDR3 region has 13 residues. In germline, CDR1 is ENHRY, CDR2 SYGVKD. V was shortened by 3 bases and J by 4 bases, with 9 bases between the two germline ends. CDR3 bases: TGTGCCATCAGTGATGGGGGGGCCACTGAAGCTTTCTTT. Encoded protein: CAISDGGATEAFF.

Ten or more counts support this clonotype. The genes are TRBV7-3 and TRBJ1-3; no reliable D call. The CDR3 consists of 16 residues. V was clipped by 1 base and J by 4 bases, with 14 bases between them. The germline V gene has CDR1 SGHTA and CDR2 FQGTGA. The CDR3 region is CASSLNANLGGNTIYF. The CDR3 nucleotides are TGTGCCAGCAGCTTAAATGCCAACCTCGGGGGAAACACCATATATTTT.